This is a list of T cell receptor beta chains from one sample in a study of T cell changes during pregnancy in multiple sclerosis. Using immunoSEQ multiplex PCR, the repertoire was profiled, and TCRdb retains in-frame clones only, with some absent. The sample consists of 35,000 to 40,000 clones, about 90% of them appearing once. This material consisted of CD4+ T cells from peripheral blood mononuclear cells, taken before pregnancy. The source is a female donor with multiple sclerosis, enrolled in a pregnancy study. Both conserved end residues are part of each CDR3. The D gene is left open where the match is weak. Only part of the rows carry a size: once, few, many, or a class if the clone is expanded.

v_call	d_call	j_call	clone_size	cdr3_nt	cdr3_aa
TRBV5-1	-	TRBJ2-3	-	TGCGCCAGCAGCTTGGGGGAGAGTGGCACAGATACGCAGTATTTT	CASSLGESGTDTQYF
TRBV11-3	-	TRBJ2-5	-	TGTGCCAGCAGCTCCAGTACGGAGACCCAGTACTTC	CASSSSTETQYF
TRBV9	TRBD2	TRBJ2-7	-	TGTGCCAGCAGCCCCCAAGCGGGAGGGCCCTCCTACGAGCAGTACTTC	CASSPQAGGPSYEQYF
TRBV7-9	-	TRBJ1-1	-	TGTGCCAGCAGCCCCGGAGGGCTGAACACTGAAGCTTTCTTT	CASSPGGLNTEAFF
TRBV2	-	TRBJ2-1	-	TGTGCCAGCACCCTGACGTCCGGGATCGGTGAGCAGTTCTTC	CASTLTSGIGEQFF
TRBV5-4	TRBD2	TRBJ2-7	-	TGTGCCAGCAGCTTACCGGCGAGCGCGGGAGCTTACGAGCAGTACTTC	CASSLPASAGAYEQYF
TRBV6-1	-	TRBJ1-5	once	TGTGCCAGCAGTGGCAAACAACATAGCAATCAGCCCCAGCATTTT	CASSGKQHSNQPQHF
TRBV9	-	TRBJ2-3	-	TGTGCCAGCAGCGTAGCTTTACAGGGCACAGATACGCAGTATTTT	CASSVALQGTDTQYF
TRBV11-2	TRBD1	TRBJ1-1	-	TGTGCCAGCAGCTCACAGGGGGACACTGAAGCTTTCTTT	CASSSQGDTEAFF
TRBV27	TRBD2	TRBJ2-1	-	TGTGCCAGCAGTTCCCTGCAGCGGGAGTATAAGGGTGAGCAGTTCTTC	CASSSLQREYKGEQFF
TRBV19	TRBD1	TRBJ2-3	-	TGTGCCAGTAGTTCATGGGACAGTTCCGCAGATACGCAGTATTTT	CASSSWDSSADTQYF
TRBV6-6	-	TRBJ2-7	-	TGTGCCAGCAGTCCCGCAGTGACCTACGAGCAGTACTTC	CASSPAVTYEQYF
TRBV27	TRBD2	TRBJ2-2	-	TGTGCCAGCAGTTTGGGACTAGCGGGACCGAACACCGGGGAGCTGTTTTTT	CASSLGLAGPNTGELFF
TRBV18	-	TRBJ1-5	-	TGTGCCAGCTCGCAAAAAGAGGATCAGCCCCAGCATTTT	CASSQKEDQPQHF
TRBV11-2	-	TRBJ1-1	once	TGTGCCAGTAGGCTAGCCCTGGGATACACTGAAGCTTTCTTT	CASRLALGYTEAFF
TRBV5-1	TRBD2	TRBJ2-7	-	TGCGCCAGCAGCCCCTTCCCTAGCGGGAGGTTCGAGCAGTACTTC	CASSPFPSGRFEQYF
TRBV10-3	TRBD1	TRBJ1-3	-	TGTGCCATCAGTGGGATTACAGGGGTGGCAGGAAACACCATATATTTT	CAISGITGVAGNTIYF
TRBV21-1	-	TRBJ2-7	-	TGTGCCAGCAGCAAAGGGAAAGGACAGACCTACGAGCAGTACTTC	CASSKGKGQTYEQYF
TRBV28	TRBD1	TRBJ1-1	-	TGTGCCAGCAGTCCCCCAGGCAGGGGGGTTGGCGCCATGAACACTGAAGCTTTCTTT	CASSPPGRGVGAMNTEAFF
TRBV7-9	-	TRBJ2-7	few	TGTGCCAGCAGCTTAGGGGGGCCTAGAGGGAACTACGAGCAGTACTTC	CASSLGGPRGNYEQYF
TRBV6-4	-	TRBJ2-7	-	TGTGCCAGCAGTTACGAGCCAGGCTACGAGCAGTACTTC	CASSYEPGYEQYF
TRBV5-1	-	TRBJ1-3	-	TGCGCCAGCAGCCTGGGAGCGGGTAGCTCTGGAAACACCATATATTTT	CASSLGAGSSGNTIYF
TRBV10-2	-	TRBJ1-5	-	TGCGCCAGCAGTGAGACCGACGGGGGGCCCCAGCATTTT	CASSETDGGPQHF
TRBV6-1	-	TRBJ1-1	-	TGTGCCAGCAGTGGAGTGGGGGGAACTGAAGCTTTCTTT	CASSGVGGTEAFF
TRBV18	-	TRBJ2-7	-	TGTGCCAGCTCATATACAGGGGGGGCCCTCTCCTACGAGCAGTACTTC	CASSYTGGALSYEQYF
TRBV2	-	TRBJ2-3	-	TGTGCCAGCAGTGAGGAAGCGGGCCACACAGATACGCAGTATTTT	CASSEEAGHTDTQYF
TRBV5-1	-	TRBJ2-2	-	TGCGCCAGCAGCGACCAGGTCGGGGAGCTGTTTTTT	CASSDQVGELFF